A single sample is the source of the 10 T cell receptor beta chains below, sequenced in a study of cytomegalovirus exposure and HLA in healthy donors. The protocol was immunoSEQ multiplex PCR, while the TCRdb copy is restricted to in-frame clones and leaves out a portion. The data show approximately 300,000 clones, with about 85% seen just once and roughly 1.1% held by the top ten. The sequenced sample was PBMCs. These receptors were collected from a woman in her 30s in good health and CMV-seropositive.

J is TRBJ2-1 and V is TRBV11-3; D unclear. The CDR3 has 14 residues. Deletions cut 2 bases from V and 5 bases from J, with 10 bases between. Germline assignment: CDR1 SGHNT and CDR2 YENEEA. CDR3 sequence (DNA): TGTGCCAGCAGCTTAACCAGTGCGAACAATGAGCAGTTCTTC. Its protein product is CASSLTSANNEQFF.

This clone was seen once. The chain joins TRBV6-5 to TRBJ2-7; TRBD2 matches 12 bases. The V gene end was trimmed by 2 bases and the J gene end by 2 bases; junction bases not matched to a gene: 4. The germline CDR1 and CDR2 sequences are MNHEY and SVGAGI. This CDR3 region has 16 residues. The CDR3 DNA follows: TGTGCCAGCAGTTACGGGACTAGCGGGCGACCCTACGAGCAGTACTTC. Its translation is CASSYGTSGRPYEQYF.

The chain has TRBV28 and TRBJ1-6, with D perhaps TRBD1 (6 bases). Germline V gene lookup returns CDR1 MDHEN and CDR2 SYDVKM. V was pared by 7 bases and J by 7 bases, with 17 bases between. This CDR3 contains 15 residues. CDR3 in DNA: TGTGCCAGCACCTTTCAGGGGTTTCCAAATTCACCCCTCCACTTT. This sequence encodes CASTFQGFPNSPLHF.

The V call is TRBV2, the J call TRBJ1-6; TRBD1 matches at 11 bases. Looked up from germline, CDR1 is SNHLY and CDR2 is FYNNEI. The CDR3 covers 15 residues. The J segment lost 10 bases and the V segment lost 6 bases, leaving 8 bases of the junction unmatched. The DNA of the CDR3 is TGTGCCAGCAGGGACAGGGGGCTCCGGGAATCACCCCTCCACTTT. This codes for CASRDRGLRESPLHF.

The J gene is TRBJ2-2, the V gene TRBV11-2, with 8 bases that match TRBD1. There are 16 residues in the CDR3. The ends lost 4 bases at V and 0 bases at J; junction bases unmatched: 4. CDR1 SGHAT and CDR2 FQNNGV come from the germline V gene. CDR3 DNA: TGTGCCAGCAGCTGGGCAGGGGGCTCGAACACCGGGGAGCTGTTTTTT. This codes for CASSWAGGSNTGELFF. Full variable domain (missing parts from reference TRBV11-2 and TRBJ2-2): EAGVAQSPRYKIIEKRQSVAFWCNPISGHATLYWYQQILGQGPKLLIQFQNNGVVDDSQLPKDRFSAERLKGVDSTLKIQPAKLEDSAVYLCASSWAGGSNTGELFFGEGSRLTVL.

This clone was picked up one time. DNA of the CDR3: TGTGCCAGTAGTTTCAGCGGGACTAGCTGGCCCTATTCCTACGAGCAGTACTTC. Protein sequence: CASSFSGTSWPYSYEQYF. The chain couples TRBV19 to TRBJ2-7; 9 positions match TRBD2. This CDR3 spans 18 amino acids. Germline values: CDR1 LNHDA, CDR2 SQIVND (reference sequence). V was pared by 5 bases and J by 1 base, with 15 bases of the junction left unmatched. The full variable domain, its missing parts supplied by reference TRBV19 and TRBJ2-7, is DGGITQSPKYLFRKEGQNVTLSCEQNLNHDAMYWYRQDPGQGLRLIYYSQIVNDFQKGDIAEGYSVSREKKESFPLTVTSAQKNPTAFYLCASSFSGTSWPYSYEQYFGPGTRLTVT.

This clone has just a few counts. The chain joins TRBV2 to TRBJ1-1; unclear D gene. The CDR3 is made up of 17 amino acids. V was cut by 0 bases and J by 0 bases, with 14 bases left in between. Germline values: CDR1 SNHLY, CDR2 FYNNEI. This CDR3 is CASSEALSGNMNTEAFF. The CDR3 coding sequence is TGTGCCAGCAGTGAAGCGCTTTCAGGCAATATGAACACTGAAGCTTTCTTT.

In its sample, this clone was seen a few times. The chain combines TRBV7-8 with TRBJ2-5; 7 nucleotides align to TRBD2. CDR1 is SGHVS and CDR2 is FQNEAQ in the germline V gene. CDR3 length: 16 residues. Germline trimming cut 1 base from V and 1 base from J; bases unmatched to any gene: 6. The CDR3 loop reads CASSLDGTKLQETQYF. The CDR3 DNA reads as TGTGCCAGCAGCTTAGATGGGACTAAACTCCAAGAGACCCAGTACTTC.

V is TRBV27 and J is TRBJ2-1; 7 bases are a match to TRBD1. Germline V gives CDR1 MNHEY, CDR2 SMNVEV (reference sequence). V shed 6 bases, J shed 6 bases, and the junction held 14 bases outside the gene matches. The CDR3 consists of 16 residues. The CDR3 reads CASRASPGQTANEQFF. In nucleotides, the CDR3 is TGTGCCAGCAGAGCTAGCCCGGGACAGACTGCCAATGAGCAGTTCTTC.

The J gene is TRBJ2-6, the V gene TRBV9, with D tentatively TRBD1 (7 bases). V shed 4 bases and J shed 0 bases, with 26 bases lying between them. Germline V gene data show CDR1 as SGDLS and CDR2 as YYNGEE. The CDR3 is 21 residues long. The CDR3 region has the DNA TGTGCCAGCAGCCCCGTACGGTGGGCAGGGGGGAGTATCTCTGGGGCCAACGTCCTGACTTTC. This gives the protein CASSPVRWAGGSISGANVLTF.